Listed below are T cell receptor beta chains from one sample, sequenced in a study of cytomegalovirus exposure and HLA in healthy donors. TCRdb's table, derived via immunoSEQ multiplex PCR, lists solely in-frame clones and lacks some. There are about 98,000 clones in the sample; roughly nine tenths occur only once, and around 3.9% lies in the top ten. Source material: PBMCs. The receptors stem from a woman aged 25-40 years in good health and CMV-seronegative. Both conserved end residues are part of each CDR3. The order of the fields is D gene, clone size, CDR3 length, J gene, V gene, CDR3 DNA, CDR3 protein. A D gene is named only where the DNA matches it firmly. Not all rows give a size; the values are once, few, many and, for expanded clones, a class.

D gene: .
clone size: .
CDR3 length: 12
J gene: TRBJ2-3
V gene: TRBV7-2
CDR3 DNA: TGTGCCAGCAGCCAATTGAGAGATACGCAGTATTTT
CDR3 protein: CASSQLRDTQYF

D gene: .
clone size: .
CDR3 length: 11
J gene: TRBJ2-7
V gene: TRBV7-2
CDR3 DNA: TGTGCCAGCAGCTTAACTTACGAGCAGTACTTC
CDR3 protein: CASSLTYEQYF

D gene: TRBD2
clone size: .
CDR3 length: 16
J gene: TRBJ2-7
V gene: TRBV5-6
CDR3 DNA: TGTGCCAGCAGCTTGGATAGGACTAGGTATGGGAACGAGCAGTACTTC
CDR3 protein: CASSLDRTRYGNEQYF

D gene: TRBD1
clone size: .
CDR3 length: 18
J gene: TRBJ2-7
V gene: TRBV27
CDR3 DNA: TGTGCCAGCAGTTTAGGAGGGACAGGGTCGCCTTTTAACTACGAGCAGTACTTC
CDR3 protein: CASSLGGTGSPFNYEQYF

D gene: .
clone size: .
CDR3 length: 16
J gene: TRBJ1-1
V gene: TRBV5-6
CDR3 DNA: TGTGCCAGCAGCTTAATCCCACTCCAGGGAAACACTGAAGCTTTCTTT
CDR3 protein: CASSLIPLQGNTEAFF

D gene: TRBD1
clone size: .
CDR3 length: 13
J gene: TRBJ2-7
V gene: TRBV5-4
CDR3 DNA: TGTGCCAGCAGCTTGACAGGGGGCTACGAGCAGTACTTC
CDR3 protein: CASSLTGGYEQYF

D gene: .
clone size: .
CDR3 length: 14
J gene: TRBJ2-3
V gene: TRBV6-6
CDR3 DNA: TGTGCCAGCGTGACTGACTCGGACACAGATACGCAGTATTTT
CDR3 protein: CASVTDSDTDTQYF

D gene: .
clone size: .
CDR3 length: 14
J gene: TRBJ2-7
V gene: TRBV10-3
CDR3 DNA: TGTGCCATCAAATGGGGTGACAGCTCCTACGAGCAGTACTTC
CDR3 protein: CAIKWGDSSYEQYF

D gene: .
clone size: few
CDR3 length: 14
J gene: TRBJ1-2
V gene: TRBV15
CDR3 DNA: TGTGCCACCAGCAGAATATCAGGGGCCGAGGGCTACACCTTC
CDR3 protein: CATSRISGAEGYTF

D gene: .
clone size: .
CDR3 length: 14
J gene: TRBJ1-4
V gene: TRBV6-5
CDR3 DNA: TGTGCCAGCAGTTACTCATCGGGTGGAGAAAAACTGTTTTTT
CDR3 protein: CASSYSSGGEKLFF

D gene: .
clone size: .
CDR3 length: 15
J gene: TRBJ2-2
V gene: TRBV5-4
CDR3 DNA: TGTGCCAGCAGCTTGGGACTAGGAGGCACCGGGGAGCTGTTTTTT
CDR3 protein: CASSLGLGGTGELFF

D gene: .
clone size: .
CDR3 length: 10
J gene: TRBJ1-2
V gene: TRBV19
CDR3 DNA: TGTGCCAGTAGTGAGGTGGGCTACACCTTC
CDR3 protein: CASSEVGYTF

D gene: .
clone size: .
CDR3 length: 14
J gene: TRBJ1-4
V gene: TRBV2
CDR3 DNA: TGTGCCAGCAGCGAGACAGTGAATAATGAAAAACTGTTTTTT
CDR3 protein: CASSETVNNEKLFF

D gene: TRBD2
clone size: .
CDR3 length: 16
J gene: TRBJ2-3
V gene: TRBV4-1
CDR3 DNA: TGCGCCAGCAGCCAAGGCTTAGCGGGGGGCACAGATACGCAGTATTTT
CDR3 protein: CASSQGLAGGTDTQYF

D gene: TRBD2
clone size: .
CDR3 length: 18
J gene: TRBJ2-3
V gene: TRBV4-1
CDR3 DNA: TGCGCCAGCAGCCAAGAAGGCAGCCGTGGGGGGGGCACAGATACGCAGTATTTT
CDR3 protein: CASSQEGSRGGGTDTQYF

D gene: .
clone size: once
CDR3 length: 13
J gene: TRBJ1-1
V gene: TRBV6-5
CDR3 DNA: TGTGCCAGCAGAACAGTTGCGGGCACTGAAGCTTTCTTT
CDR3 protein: CASRTVAGTEAFF

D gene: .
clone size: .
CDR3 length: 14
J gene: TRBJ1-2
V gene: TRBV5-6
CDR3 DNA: TGTGCCAGCAGCTTGGGGGGGACTATCATCGGCTACACCTTC
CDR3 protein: CASSLGGTIIGYTF

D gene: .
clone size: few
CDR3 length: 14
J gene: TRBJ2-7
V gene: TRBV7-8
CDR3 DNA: TGTGCCAGCAGCTTAGAGCTGAACTCCTACGAGCAGTACTTC
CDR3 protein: CASSLELNSYEQYF

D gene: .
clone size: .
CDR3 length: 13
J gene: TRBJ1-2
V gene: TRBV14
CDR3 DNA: TGTGCCAGCAGCCAAGTGGGGGGCTATGGCTACACCTTC
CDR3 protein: CASSQVGGYGYTF

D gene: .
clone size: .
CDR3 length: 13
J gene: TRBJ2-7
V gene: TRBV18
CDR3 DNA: TGTGCCAGCTCACCGGTAGGGGTCGACGAGCAGTACTTC
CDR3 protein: CASSPVGVDEQYF

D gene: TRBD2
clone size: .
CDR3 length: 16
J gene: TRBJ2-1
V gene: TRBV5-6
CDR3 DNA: TGTGCCAGCAGCTTGGCCTTCAGCCGGGGGGGCAATGAGCAGTTCTTC
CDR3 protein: CASSLAFSRGGNEQFF

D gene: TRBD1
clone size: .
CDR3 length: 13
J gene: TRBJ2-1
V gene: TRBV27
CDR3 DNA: TGTGCCAGCAGTTCCCGGGACAGGGGCCAGCAGTTCTTC
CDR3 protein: CASSSRDRGQQFF

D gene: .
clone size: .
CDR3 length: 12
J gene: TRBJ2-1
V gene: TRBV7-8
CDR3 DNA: TGTGCCAGCAGCTTTCGGGGTTATGAGCAGTTCTTC
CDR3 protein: CASSFRGYEQFF

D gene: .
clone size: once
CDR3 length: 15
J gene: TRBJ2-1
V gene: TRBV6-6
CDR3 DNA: TGTGCCAGCACCTCTGCAGTACGATCCTACAATGAGCAGTTCTTC
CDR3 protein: CASTSAVRSYNEQFF

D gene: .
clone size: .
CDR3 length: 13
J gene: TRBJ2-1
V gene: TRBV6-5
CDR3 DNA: TGTGCCAGCAGACCAGAAACGCGGGCCGAGCAGTTCTTC
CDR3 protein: CASRPETRAEQFF

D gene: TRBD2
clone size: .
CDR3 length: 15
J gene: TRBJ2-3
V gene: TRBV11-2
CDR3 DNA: TGTGCCAGCAGCCTACTTGGGGGGGGCACAGATACGCAGTATTTT
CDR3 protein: CASSLLGGGTDTQYF

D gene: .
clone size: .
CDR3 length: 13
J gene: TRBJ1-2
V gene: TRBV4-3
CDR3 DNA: TGCGCCAGCAGCCAAGAATGGCAGTCTGGCTACACCTTC
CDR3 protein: CASSQEWQSGYTF

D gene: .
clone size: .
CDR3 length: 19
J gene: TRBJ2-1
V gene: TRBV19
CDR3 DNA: TGTGCCAGTAGTATTTCAGCGGGAGCAGGGGGGCACTCCTACAATGAGCAGTTCTTC
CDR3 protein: CASSISAGAGGHSYNEQFF

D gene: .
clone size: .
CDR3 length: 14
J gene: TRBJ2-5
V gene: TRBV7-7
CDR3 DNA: TGTGCCAGCAGCCCGGCCATACGAGGCGGGACCCAGTACTTC
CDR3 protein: CASSPAIRGGTQYF

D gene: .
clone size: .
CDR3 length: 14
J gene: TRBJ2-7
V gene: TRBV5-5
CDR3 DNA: TGTGCCAGCAGCTCCCCCCCCTTCTCCTACGAGCAGTACTTC
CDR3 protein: CASSSPPFSYEQYF

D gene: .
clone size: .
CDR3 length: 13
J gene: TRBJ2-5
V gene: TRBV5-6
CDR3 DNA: TGTGCCAGCAGCTTGGGACAGCAAGAGACCCAGTACTTC
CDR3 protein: CASSLGQQETQYF

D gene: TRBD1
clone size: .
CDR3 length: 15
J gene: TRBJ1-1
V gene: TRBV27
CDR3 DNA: TGTGCCAGCAGTCGGGACAGGGGCCCCCTCTCTGAAGCTTTCTTT
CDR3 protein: CASSRDRGPLSEAFF

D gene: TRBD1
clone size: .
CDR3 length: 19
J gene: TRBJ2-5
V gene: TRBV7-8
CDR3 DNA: TGTGCCAGCAGCTTAACCGGCAGTTCCTGGGACAGGAGAAAAGAGACCCAGTACTTC
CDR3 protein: CASSLTGSSWDRRKETQYF

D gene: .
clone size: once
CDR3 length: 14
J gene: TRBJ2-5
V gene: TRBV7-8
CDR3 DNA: TGTGCCAGCAGCTTAGGTGGTCGGCAAGAGACCCAGTACTTC
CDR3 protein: CASSLGGRQETQYF

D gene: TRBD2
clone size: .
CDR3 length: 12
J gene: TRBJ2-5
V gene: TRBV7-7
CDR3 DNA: TGTGCGAGCGGGAGTAGCAGTGAGACCCAGTACTTC
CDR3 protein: CASGSSSETQYF

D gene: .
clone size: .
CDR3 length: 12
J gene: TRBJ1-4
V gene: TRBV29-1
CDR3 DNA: TGCAGCGTTGGGGGCGCGGATGAAAAACTGTTTTTT
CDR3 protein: CSVGGADEKLFF

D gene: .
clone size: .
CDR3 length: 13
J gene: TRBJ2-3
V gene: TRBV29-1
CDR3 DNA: TGCAGCGTTGCCTTAGCGGCCACAGATACGCAGTATTTT
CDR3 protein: CSVALAATDTQYF

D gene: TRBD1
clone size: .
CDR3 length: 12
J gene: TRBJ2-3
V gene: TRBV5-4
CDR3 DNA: TGTGCCAGCAGCTTGGGGGACAGAACGCAGTATTTT
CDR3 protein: CASSLGDRTQYF

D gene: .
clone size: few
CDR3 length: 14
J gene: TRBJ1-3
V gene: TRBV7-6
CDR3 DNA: TGTGCCAGCAGCTCTAGGGGGACAAGAAACACCATATATTTT
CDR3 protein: CASSSRGTRNTIYF